This T cell receptor beta chain was documented in a study of blood T cells in healthy people across ages. For the second PCR, which ran for about 7 to 11 cycles, a sample-barcoded 5' primer and a J-beta primer mix were used. TCRdb reprocessed the 5' RACE reads with MiXCR, giving one entry per CDR3 protein. The profile covers 1.2 million to 1.5 million distinct CDR3 sequences, with approximately 42% appearing a single time and 7.9% taken by the ten largest. Source material: blood. This TCR derives from a woman between 18 and 30 years old in good health.

CDR3 DNA sequence: TGTGCCAGCATCGGACAGGAGTCCGACGAGCAGTACTTC. Translated, it gives CASIGQESDEQYF. This chain connects TRBV2 to TRBJ2-7; 7 nucleotides line up with TRBD1. The CDR3 spans 13 residues. The germline V gene has CDR1 SNHLY and CDR2 FYNNEI. Losses at the gene ends were 7 bases for V and 5 bases for J; bases not matched to a gene: 8.